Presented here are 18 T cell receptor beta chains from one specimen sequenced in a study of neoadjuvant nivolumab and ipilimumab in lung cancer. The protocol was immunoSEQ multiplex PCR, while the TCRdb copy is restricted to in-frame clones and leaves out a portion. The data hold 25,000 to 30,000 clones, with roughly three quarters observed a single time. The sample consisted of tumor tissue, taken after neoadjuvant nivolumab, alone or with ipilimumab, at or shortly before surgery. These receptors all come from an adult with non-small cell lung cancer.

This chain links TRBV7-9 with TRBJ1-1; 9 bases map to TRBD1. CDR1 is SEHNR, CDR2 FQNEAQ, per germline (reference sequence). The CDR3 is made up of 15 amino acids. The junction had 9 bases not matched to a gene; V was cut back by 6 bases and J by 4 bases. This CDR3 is CASRPTGGLFTEAFF. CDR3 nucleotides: TGTGCCAGCAGACCTACAGGGGGCCTATTCACTGAAGCTTTCTTT.

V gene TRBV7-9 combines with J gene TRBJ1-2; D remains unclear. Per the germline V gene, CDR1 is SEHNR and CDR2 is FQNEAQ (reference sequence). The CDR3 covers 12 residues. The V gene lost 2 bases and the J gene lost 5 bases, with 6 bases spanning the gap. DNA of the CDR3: TGTGCCAGCAGCTTAAAAGAATATGGCTACACCTTC. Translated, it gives CASSLKEYGYTF.

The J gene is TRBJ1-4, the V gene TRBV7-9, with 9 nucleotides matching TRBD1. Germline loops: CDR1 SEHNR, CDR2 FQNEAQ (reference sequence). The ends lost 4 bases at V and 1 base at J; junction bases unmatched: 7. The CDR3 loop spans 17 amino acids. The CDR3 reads CASSSGQGRGTNEKLFF. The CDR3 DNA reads TGTGCCAGCAGCTCGGGACAGGGTCGGGGAACTAATGAAAAACTGTTTTTT.

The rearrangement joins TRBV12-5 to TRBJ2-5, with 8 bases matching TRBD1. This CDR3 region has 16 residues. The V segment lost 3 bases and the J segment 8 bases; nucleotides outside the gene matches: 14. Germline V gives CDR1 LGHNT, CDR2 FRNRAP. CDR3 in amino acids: CASGFSLQGVTRTQYF. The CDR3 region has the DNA TGTGCTAGTGGTTTCTCCTTACAGGGGGTAACAAGAACCCAGTACTTC.

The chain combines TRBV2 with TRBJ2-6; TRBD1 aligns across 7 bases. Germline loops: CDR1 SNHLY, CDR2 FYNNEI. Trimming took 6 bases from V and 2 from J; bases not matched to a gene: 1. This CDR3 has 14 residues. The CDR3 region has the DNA TGTGCCAGCAGCGACAGGGCTGGGGCCAACGTCCTGACTTTC. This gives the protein CASSDRAGANVLTF.

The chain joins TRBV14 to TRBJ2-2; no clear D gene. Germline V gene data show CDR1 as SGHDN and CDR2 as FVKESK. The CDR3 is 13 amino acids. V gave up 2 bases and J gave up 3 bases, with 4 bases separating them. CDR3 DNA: TGTGCCAGCAGCCAACAGCACACCGGGGAGCTGTTTTTT. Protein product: CASSQQHTGELFF.

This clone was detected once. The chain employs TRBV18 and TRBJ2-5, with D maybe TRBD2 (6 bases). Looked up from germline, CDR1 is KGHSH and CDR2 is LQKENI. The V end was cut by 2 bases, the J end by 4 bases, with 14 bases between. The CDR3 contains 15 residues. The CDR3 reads CASSPTGGGLETQYF. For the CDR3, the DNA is TGTGCCAGCTCACCAACCGGGGGAGGCTTAGAGACCCAGTACTTC.

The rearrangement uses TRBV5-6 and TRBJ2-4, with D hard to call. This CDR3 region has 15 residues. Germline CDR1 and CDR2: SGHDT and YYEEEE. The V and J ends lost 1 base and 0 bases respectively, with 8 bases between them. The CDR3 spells CASSLYSLAKNIQYF. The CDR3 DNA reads TGTGCCAGCAGCTTGTACAGTTTAGCCAAAAACATTCAGTACTTC.

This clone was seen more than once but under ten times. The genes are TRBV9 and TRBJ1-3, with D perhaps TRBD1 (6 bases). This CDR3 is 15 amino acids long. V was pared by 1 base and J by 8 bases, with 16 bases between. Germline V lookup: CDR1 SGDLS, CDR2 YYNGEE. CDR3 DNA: TGTGCCAGCAGCGTATCGGGGGCCTTGTTGGACACCATATATTTT. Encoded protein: CASSVSGALLDTIYF.

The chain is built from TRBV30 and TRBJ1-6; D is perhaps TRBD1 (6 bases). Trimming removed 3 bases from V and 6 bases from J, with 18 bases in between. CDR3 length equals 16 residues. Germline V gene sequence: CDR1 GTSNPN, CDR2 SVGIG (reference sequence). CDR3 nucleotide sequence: TGTGCCTGGAGGCCTGCCTGGGGGCAGGTTAATTCACCCCTCCACTTT. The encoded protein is CAWRPAWGQVNSPLHF.

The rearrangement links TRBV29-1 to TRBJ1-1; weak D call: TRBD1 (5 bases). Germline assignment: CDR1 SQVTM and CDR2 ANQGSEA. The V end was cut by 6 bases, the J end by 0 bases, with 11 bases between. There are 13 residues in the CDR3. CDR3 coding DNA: TGCAGCGTATCGACAGATTTGAACACTGAAGCTTTCTTT. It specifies CSVSTDLNTEAFF.

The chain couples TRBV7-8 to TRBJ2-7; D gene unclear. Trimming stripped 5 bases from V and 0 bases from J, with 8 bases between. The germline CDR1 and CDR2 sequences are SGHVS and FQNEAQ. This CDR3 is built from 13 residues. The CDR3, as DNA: TGTGCCAGCAGCCCCCTGACCTCCTACGAGCAGTACTTC. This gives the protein CASSPLTSYEQYF.

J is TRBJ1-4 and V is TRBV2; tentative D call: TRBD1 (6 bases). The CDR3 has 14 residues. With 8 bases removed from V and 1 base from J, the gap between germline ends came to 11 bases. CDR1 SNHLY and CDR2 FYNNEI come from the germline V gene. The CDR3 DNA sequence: TGTGCCAGCCAGGGGCGACGAACTAATGAAAAACTGTTTTTT. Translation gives CASQGRRTNEKLFF.

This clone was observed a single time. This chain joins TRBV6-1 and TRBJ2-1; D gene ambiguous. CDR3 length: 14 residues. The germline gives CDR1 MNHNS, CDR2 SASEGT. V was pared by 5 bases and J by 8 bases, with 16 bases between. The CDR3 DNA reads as TGTGCCAGCAGTACCGGGCCTCATACCCATGAGCAGTTCTTC. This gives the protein CASSTGPHTHEQFF.

CDR3 residues: CASSSQGLTEAFF. The CDR3 nucleotides read TGTGCCAGCAGCTCCCAGGGGTTGACTGAAGCTTTCTTT. V usage is TRBV7-9 and J usage is TRBJ1-1, with D possibly being TRBD1 (6 bases). Germline-derived CDR1 and CDR2 are SEHNR and FQNEAQ (reference sequence). CDR3 length equals 13 residues. V lost 4 bases, J lost 5 bases, and 11 bases lay in between.

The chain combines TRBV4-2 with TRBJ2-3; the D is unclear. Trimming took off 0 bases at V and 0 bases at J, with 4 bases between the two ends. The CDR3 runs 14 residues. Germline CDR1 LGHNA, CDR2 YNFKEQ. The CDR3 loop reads CASSQDKSTDTQYF. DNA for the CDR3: TGTGCCAGCAGCCAAGACAAAAGCACAGATACGCAGTATTTT.

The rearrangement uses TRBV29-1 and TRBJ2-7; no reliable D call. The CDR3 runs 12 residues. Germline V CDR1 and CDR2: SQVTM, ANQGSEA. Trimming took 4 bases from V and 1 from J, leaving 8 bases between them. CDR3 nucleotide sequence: TGCAGCGTTGGAGGCACATCCTACGAGCAGTACTTC. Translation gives CSVGGTSYEQYF.

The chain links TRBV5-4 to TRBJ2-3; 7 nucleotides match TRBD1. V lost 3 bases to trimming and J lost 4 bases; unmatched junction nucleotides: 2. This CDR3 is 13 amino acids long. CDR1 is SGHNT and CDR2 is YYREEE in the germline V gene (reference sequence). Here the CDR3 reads CASSYRGADTQYF. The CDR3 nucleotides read TGTGCCAGCAGCTACAGGGGTGCAGATACGCAGTATTTT.